The next 26 T cell receptor beta chains were all read from a single sample in a study of CD8 T cells in Susac syndrome. RNA was extracted with the RNeasy kit, and a quantity of roughly 0.5 to 1 ug was reverse transcribed using random hexamers. TCRdb ran MiXCR on the immunoSEQ multiplex PCR reads and lists one entry per CDR3 protein. This repertoire shows about 290,000 distinct CDR3 sequences, 89% found once; its top ten account for 0.18%. Sequencing was done on a sample of CD8+ T cells from PBMCs. These receptor sequences come from a human donor with multiple sclerosis.

This chain uses TRBV20-1 with TRBJ2-1, with D possibly being TRBD1 or TRBD2 (5 bases each). Trimming removed 3 bases from V and 0 bases from J, with 9 bases in between. The CDR3 is 14 residues long. The V gene's germline CDR1 is DFQATT and CDR2 SNEGSKA (reference sequence). The CDR3 DNA sequence: TGCAGTGCTAGCGGGACGAACTCCTACAATGAGCAGTTCTTC. It encodes CSASGTNSYNEQFF.

The chain has TRBV5-1 and TRBJ1-6; tentative D call: TRBD1 (5 bases). The CDR3 runs to 13 residues. CDR1 and CDR2 (germline): SGHRS, YFSETQ. The V end was cut by 0 bases, the J end by 9 bases, with 7 bases between. In DNA form, the CDR3 reads TGCGCCAGCAGCTTGGCCGGGGGTTCACCCCTCCACTTT. This gives the protein CASSLAGGSPLHF.

This clonotype was seen just once. The rearrangement joins TRBV7-9 to TRBJ2-6, with no clear D. The CDR3 length is 16 residues. Per the germline V gene, CDR1 is SEHNR and CDR2 is FQNEAQ (reference sequence). Trimming left V 5 bases short and J 1 base short, with 12 bases between. The CDR3 loop is CASSLGMGSGANVLTF. In DNA, the CDR3 is TGTGCCAGCAGCCTTGGCATGGGTTCTGGGGCCAACGTCCTGACTTTC.

V usage is TRBV12-3 or TRBV12-4 and J usage is TRBJ2-5; 7 bases align to TRBD1. The trim removed 5 bases at V and 1 base at J, leaving 4 bases unmatched. The CDR3 covers 14 residues. The CDR3 is CASSTTGLQETQYF. CDR3 nucleotide sequence: TGTGCCAGCAGTACGACAGGGCTCCAAGAGACCCAGTACTTC.

This chain joins TRBV20-1 and TRBJ1-2; 7 nucleotides align to TRBD1. There are 15 residues in the CDR3. Per the germline V gene, CDR1 is DFQATT and CDR2 is SNEGSKA (reference sequence). Trimming removed 0 bases from V and 11 bases from J; junction bases left unmatched: 15. CDR3 amino acids: CSARDLETGWSGYTF. In DNA, the CDR3 is TGCAGTGCTAGAGATTTGGAGACAGGGTGGTCGGGTTACACCTTC.

The chain has TRBV29-1 and TRBJ2-5; 9 nucleotides agree with TRBD1. The V segment lost 8 bases and the J segment 7 bases; nucleotides outside the gene matches: 20. Per germline, CDR1 SQVTM and CDR2 ANQGSEA. The CDR3 extends over 16 amino acids. The CDR3: CSSAGGTGPIGPTQYF. CDR3 DNA sequence: TGCAGCTCAGCTGGGGGGACAGGGCCTATTGGGCCGACCCAGTACTTC. Full variable domain (missing parts from reference TRBV29-1 and TRBJ2-5): SAVISQKPSRDICQRGTSLTIQCQVDSQVTMMFWYRQQPGQSLTLIATANQGSEATYESGFVIDKFPISRPNLTFSTLTVSNMSPEDSSIYLCSSAGGTGPIGPTQYFGPGTRLLVL.

The V gene is TRBV7-8, the J gene TRBJ2-1; 7 bases align to TRBD2. The germline gives CDR1 SGHVS, CDR2 FQNEAQ. The CDR3 extends over 17 amino acids. Trimming cost V 4 bases and J 4 bases; bases outside gene matches: 13. The CDR3 region is CASSYSTALAVYNEQFF. DNA of the CDR3: TGTGCCAGCAGCTATTCAACGGCGCTAGCGGTATACAATGAGCAGTTCTTC.

The chain is built from TRBV30 and TRBJ2-7, with 8 bases lining up with TRBD1. This CDR3 is built from 14 residues. In germline, CDR1 is GTSNPN, CDR2 SVGIG (reference sequence). After removal of 2 bases from V and 3 bases from J, the junction contained 6 bases not matched to a gene. Written as DNA, the CDR3 is TGTGCCTGGAGTCCGGCGGACAGGGACTACGAGCAGTACTTC. This codes for CAWSPADRDYEQYF. The variable domain in full, with the rest retrieved from reference TRBV30 and TRBJ2-7, is SQTIHQWPATLVQPVGSPLSLECTVEGTSNPNLYWYRQAAGRGLQLLFYSVGIGQISSEVPQNLSASRPQDRQFILSSKKLLLSDSGFYLCAWSPADRDYEQYFGPGTRLTVT.

The chain links TRBV7-9 to TRBJ2-7; no reliable D call. This CDR3 is 14 amino acids long. Trimming took 1 base from V and 2 from J, leaving 9 bases between them. CDR1 and CDR2 from the germline V gene are SEHNR and FQNEAQ (reference sequence). The chain's CDR3 is CASSLGELPYEQYF. The CDR3 DNA follows: TGTGCCAGCAGCTTAGGGGAACTCCCCTACGAGCAGTACTTC.

The chain joins TRBV25-1 to TRBJ2-1, with 8 bases that match TRBD2. This CDR3 is 17 amino acids long. In germline, CDR1 is MGHDK, CDR2 SYGVNS. The V segment lost 4 bases and the J segment 0 bases; nucleotides outside the gene matches: 8. The CDR3 bases are TGTGCCAGCAGTGGGCCACGCACTAGCGGCTCCTACAATGAGCAGTTCTTC. Encoded protein: CASSGPRTSGSYNEQFF.

The chain carries TRBV2 and TRBJ2-1, with D possibly matching TRBD2 (6 bases). Trimming removed 0 bases at V and 2 bases at J, with 17 bases between. This CDR3 region has 18 residues. Germline-derived CDR1 and CDR2 are SNHLY and FYNNEI. As DNA, the CDR3 is TGTGCCAGCAGTGAAGCCCGGGCGGGACCGACGGCCTACAATGAGCAGTTCTTC. It translates to CASSEARAGPTAYNEQFF.

The genes are TRBV4-1 and TRBJ2-3, with D unclear. There are 13 residues in the CDR3. The germline V gene encodes CDR1 MGHRA and CDR2 YSYEKL. V was shortened by 3 bases and J by 3 bases, with 7 bases between the two germline ends. The CDR3 sequence: CASSHVVTDTQYF. The CDR3 bases are TGCGCCAGCAGCCATGTAGTGACAGATACGCAGTATTTT.

This chain connects TRBV6-2 or TRBV6-3 to TRBJ2-1, with 8 bases fitting TRBD1. Germline V gene lookup returns CDR1 MNHEY and CDR2 SVGEGT. The CDR3 extends over 13 amino acids. J was trimmed by 9 bases and V by 5 bases; bases with no gene match: 6. This CDR3 is CASSEGRGLEQFF. CDR3 bases: TGTGCCAGCAGTGAAGGCAGGGGGCTTGAGCAGTTCTTC.

V gene TRBV30 combines with J gene TRBJ2-7, with TRBD2 identical over 9 bases. V shed 2 bases, J shed 2 bases, and the junction held 4 bases outside the gene matches. Per germline, CDR1 GTSNPN and CDR2 SVGIG (reference sequence). The CDR3 runs to 14 residues. The CDR3 loop is CAWSLSGGAYEQYF. The DNA for the CDR3 is TGTGCCTGGAGTCTTAGCGGGGGAGCCTACGAGCAGTACTTC.

The chain has TRBV15 and TRBJ1-2; possibly TRBD1 for D (6 bases). This CDR3 region has 15 residues. Trimming stripped 3 bases from V and 3 bases from J, with 14 bases between. Germline loops: CDR1 LNHNV, CDR2 YYDKDF (reference sequence). CDR3 DNA sequence: TGTGCCACCAGCAGCAGCAGGGGAGTTTACTATGGCTACACCTTC. As protein: CATSSSRGVYYGYTF.

This chain joins TRBV19 and TRBJ2-2; 7 nucleotides match TRBD2. Germline V CDR1 and CDR2: LNHDA, SQIVND (reference sequence). CDR3 length: 19 residues. Trimming took 4 bases from V and 4 from J; bases not matched to a gene: 18. CDR3 sequence: CASSNPGHTRDYPTGELFF. DNA of the CDR3: TGTGCCAGTAGTAACCCAGGACATACCAGGGACTACCCCACCGGGGAGCTGTTTTTT.

J is TRBJ1-1 and V is TRBV5-4; D perhaps matches TRBD1 (5 bases). V was cut by 7 bases and J by 1 base, with 11 bases left in between. The CDR3 is 13 amino acids. The germline V gene encodes CDR1 SGHNT and CDR2 YYREEE (reference sequence). CDR3 region: CASRLGGNTEAFF. CDR3 sequence (DNA): TGTGCCAGCCGACTCGGGGGGAACACTGAAGCTTTCTTT.

The chain joins TRBV5-6 to TRBJ1-4; the D is unclear. The length of the CDR3 is 11 residues. Trimming cost V 4 bases and J 7 bases, with 5 bases left between them. The germline CDR1 and CDR2 sequences are SGHDT and YYEEEE. The CDR3 DNA follows: TGTGCCAGCAGCGCGGGTGAAAAACTGTTTTTT. It yields the protein CASSAGEKLFF.

The CDR3 loop reads CSVVKEGANEQFF. The CDR3 DNA sequence: TGCAGCGTGGTTAAGGAGGGGGCGAATGAGCAGTTCTTC. The chain employs TRBV29-1 and TRBJ2-1, with a possible D match to TRBD1 (7 bases). Between the trimmed V and J ends, which lost 6 bases and 7 bases, there was a span of 16 bases. Germline CDR1 reads SQVTM; CDR2 reads ANQGSEA. The CDR3 is made up of 13 amino acids.

This clonotype showed up just once. The chain has TRBV27 and TRBJ2-5; D may be TRBD2 (7 bases). This CDR3 has 14 amino acids. V lost 7 bases to trimming and J lost 5 bases, with 17 bases between them. Germline CDR1 reads MNHEY; CDR2 reads SMNVEV (reference sequence). The DNA of the CDR3 is TGTGCCAGCATGAGGTGGGGGGGCCGGGAGACCCAGTACTTC. This codes for CASMRWGGRETQYF.

The J gene is TRBJ2-7, the V gene TRBV27, with 13 bases aligning to TRBD2. CDR3 length equals 14 residues. V was clipped by 7 bases and J by 7 bases; unmatched bases: 7. The V gene's germline CDR1 is MNHEY and CDR2 SMNVEV (reference sequence). This chain's CDR3 is CASTGLAGVGEQYF. DNA of the CDR3: TGTGCCAGCACCGGACTAGCGGGGGTGGGGGAGCAGTACTTC.

This chain uses TRBV28 with TRBJ2-5; 8 bases are a match to TRBD1. Unmatched junction bases numbered 6, after V lost 4 bases and J lost 5 bases. Germline loops: CDR1 MDHEN, CDR2 SYDVKM. The CDR3 consists of 14 residues. The CDR3 nucleotides are TGTGCCAGCAGTTCAGGGGGCTTAGGGGAGACCCAGTACTTC. Its protein product is CASSSGGLGETQYF.

This chain joins TRBV9 and TRBJ2-7; TRBD2 agrees at 7 bases. The ends lost 0 bases at V and 0 bases at J; junction bases unmatched: 3. Germline V gene sequence: CDR1 SGDLS, CDR2 YYNGEE. The CDR3 spans 15 residues. CDR3 protein: CASSVGGGHSYEQYF. The CDR3 bases are TGTGCCAGCAGCGTAGGCGGGGGTCACTCCTACGAGCAGTACTTC. The full variable domain, in which reference TRBV9 and TRBJ2-7 provide the parts outside the CDR3, is DSGVTQTPKHLITATGQRVTLRCSPRSGDLSVYWYQQSLDQGLQFLIQYYNGEERAKGNILERFSAQQFPDLHSELNLSSLELGDSALYFCASSVGGGHSYEQYFGPGTRLTVT.

The chain joins TRBV7-6 to TRBJ1-1, with D unresolved. V lost 7 bases and J lost 7, with 10 bases in between. The CDR3 totals 11 residues. Germline-derived CDR1 and CDR2 are SGHVS and FNYEAQ. DNA for the CDR3: TGTGCCAGCATAGAAGGCTTTGAAGCTTTCTTT. Translating gives CASIEGFEAFF.

The V gene is TRBV7-8, the J gene TRBJ2-4, with D unresolved. The length of the CDR3 is 19 residues. Germline V gene lookup returns CDR1 SGHVS and CDR2 FQNEAQ. V dropped 2 bases and J dropped 0 bases, with 20 bases sitting between them. The CDR3, as DNA: TGTGCCAGCAGCTTAAACCTCTTTGGACGTACGGTAGCCAAAAACATTCAGTACTTC. As protein: CASSLNLFGRTVAKNIQYF. Drawing the rest from reference TRBV7-8 and TRBJ2-4, the complete variable domain is GAGVSQSPRYKVAKRGQDVALRCDPISGHVSLFWYQQALGQGPEFLTYFQNEAQLDKSGLPSDRFFAERPEGSVSTLKIQRTQQEDSAVYLCASSLNLFGRTVAKNIQYFGAGTRLSVL.

The chain employs TRBV9 and TRBJ1-6, with D uncertain. With 0 bases removed from V and 8 bases from J, the gap between germline ends came to 6 bases. The CDR3 spans 13 residues. Germline-derived CDR1 and CDR2 are SGDLS and YYNGEE. CDR3 DNA: TGTGCCAGCAGCGTAGGAGGTGATTCACCCCTCCACTTT. Protein sequence: CASSVGGDSPLHF.